The present T cell receptor beta chain was sequenced within a study of a mutant IDH1 vaccine in newly diagnosed glioma. Study-wide context: The study started vaccination 4-6 weeks after radiotherapy alone, or with temozolomide cycles. The therapy given earlier, which was standard therapy, consisted of radiotherapy, temozolomide, or both, and most of the patients received both.

CDR1 SGHTA and CDR2 FQGNSA come from the germline V gene. This CDR3 is built from 15 residues. Trimming left V 5 bases short and J 1 base short, with 14 bases between. This clone appeared a single time. The antigen is undetermined. The repertoire was sequenced with immunoSEQ multiplex PCR; TCRdb's copy has only in-frame clones and lacks some. This repertoire shows around 40,000 clones, roughly 79% found once; its top ten account for about 12%. Time point of the sample: week 5, during vaccination. Doses consisted of 300 ug of mutant IDH1 20-mer peptide each, paired with topical imiquimod. Donors had new WHO grade 3 or 4 IDH1-mutant, ATRX-lost astrocytomas.

This clonotype was obtained from a man aged 50-60 years with glioma. The material sequenced was PBMCs, taken from a glioma patient whose treatment included an IDH1 peptide vaccine. J is TRBJ2-5 and V is TRBV7-2; D unresolved. The CDR3: CASSRRTLPQETQYF. CDR3 bases: TGTGCCAGCAGCCGACGAACCCTTCCCCAAGAGACCCAGTACTTC.